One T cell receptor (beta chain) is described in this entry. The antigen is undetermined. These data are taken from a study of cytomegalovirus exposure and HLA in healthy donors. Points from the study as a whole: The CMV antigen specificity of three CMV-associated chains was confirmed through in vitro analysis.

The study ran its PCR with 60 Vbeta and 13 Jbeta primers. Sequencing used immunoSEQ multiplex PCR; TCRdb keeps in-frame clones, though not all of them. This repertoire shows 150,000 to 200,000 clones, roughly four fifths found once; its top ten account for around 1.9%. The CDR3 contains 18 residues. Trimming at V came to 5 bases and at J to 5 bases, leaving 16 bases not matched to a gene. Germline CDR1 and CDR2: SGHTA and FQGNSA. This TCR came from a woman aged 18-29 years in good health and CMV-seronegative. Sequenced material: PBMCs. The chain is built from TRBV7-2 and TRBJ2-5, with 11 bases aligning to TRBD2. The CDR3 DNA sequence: TGTGCCAGCAGCCTCCCCGGGCTAGCGGGAGGACGTGGGGAGACCCAGTACTTC. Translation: CASSLPGLAGGRGETQYF.